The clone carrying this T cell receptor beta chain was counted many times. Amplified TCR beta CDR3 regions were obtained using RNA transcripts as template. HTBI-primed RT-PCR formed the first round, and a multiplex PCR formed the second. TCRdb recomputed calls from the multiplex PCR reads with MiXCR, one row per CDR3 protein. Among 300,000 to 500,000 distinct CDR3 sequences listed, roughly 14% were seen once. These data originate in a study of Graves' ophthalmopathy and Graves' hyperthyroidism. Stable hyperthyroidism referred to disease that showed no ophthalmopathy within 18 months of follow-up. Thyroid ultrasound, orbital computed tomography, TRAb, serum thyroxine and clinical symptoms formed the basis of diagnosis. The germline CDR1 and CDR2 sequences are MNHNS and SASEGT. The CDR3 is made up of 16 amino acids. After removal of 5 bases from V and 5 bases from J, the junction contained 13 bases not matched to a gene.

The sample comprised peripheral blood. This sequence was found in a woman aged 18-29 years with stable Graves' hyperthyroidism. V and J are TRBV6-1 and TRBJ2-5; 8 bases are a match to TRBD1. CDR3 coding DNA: TGTGCCAGCAGTCTCAGGCCCGGACAGGGCAGCGAGACCCAGTACTTC. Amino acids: CASSLRPGQGSETQYF.